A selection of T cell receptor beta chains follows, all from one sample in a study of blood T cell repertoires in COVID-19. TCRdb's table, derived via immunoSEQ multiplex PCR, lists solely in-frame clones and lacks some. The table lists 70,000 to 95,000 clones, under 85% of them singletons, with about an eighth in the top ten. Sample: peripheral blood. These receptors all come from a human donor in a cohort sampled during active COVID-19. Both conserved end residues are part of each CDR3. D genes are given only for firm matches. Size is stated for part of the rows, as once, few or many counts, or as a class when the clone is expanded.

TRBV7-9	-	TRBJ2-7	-	CASSFTATYEQYF	TGTGCCAGCAGCTTTACAGCTACCTACGAGCAGTACTTC
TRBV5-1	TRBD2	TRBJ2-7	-	CASSFLAGSPYEQYF	TGCGCCAGCAGCTTCCTAGCGGGGTCTCCCTACGAGCAGTACTTC
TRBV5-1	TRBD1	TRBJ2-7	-	CASGEPGGYEQYF	TGCGCCAGCGGAGAGCCAGGGGGCTACGAGCAGTACTTC
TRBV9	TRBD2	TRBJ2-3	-	CASSVEDSGVPSTDTQYF	TGTGCCAGCAGCGTAGAGGATAGCGGGGTTCCTAGCACAGATACGCAGTATTTT
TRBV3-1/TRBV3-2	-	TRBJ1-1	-	CASSQLYGNTEAFF	TGTGCCAGCAGCCAATTATACGGGAACACTGAAGCTTTCTTT
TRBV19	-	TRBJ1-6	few	CASSILAGNSPLHF	TGTGCCAGTAGTATTCTGGCAGGTAATTCACCCCTCCACTTT
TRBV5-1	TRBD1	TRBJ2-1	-	CASKEGQGPYNEQFF	TGCGCCAGCAAAGAGGGACAGGGCCCCTACAATGAGCAGTTCTTC
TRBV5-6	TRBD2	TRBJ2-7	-	CASSGGGLAGTFSYEQYF	TGTGCCAGCAGCGGGGGGGGGCTAGCGGGGACTTTCTCCTACGAGCAGTACTTC
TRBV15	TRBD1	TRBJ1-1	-	CATSSQRQGTEAFF	TGTGCCACCAGCAGCCAACGACAGGGTACTGAAGCTTTCTTT
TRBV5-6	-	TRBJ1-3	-	CASSLAGTGNTIYF	TGTGCCAGCAGCTTGGCGGGGACTGGAAACACCATATATTTT
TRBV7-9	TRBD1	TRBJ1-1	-	CASSLRTGRRDRMNTEAFF	TGTGCCAGCAGCCTGAGGACAGGACGTAGGGATCGCATGAACACTGAAGCTTTCTTT
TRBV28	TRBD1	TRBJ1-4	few	CASTPQGGVREKLFF	TGTGCCAGCACCCCCCAAGGGGGCGTGCGAGAAAAACTGTTTTTT
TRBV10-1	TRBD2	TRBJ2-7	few	CASSAGGNYEQYF	TGCGCCAGCAGTGCGGGGGGTAACTACGAGCAGTACTTC
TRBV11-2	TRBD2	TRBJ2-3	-	CASSPRTSLGTQYF	TGTGCCAGCAGCCCAAGGACTAGCTTAGGTACGCAGTATTTT
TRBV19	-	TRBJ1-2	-	CASSPLQVFEGYTF	TGTGCCAGTAGTCCTCTACAGGTGTTTGAAGGCTACACCTTC
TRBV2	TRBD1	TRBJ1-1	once	CASSPQGFGEAFF	TGTGCCAGCAGTCCACAGGGGTTCGGGGAAGCTTTCTTT
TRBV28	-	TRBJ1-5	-	CASSLDGGGQPQHF	TGTGCCAGCAGTTTAGATGGAGGAGGTCAGCCCCAGCATTTT
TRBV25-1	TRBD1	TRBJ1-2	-	CASSDPQGGLYGYTF	TGTGCCAGCAGTGACCCACAGGGGGGTCTCTATGGCTACACCTTC
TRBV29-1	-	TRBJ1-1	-	CSVVYTEAFF	TGCAGCGTTGTCTACACTGAAGCTTTCTTT
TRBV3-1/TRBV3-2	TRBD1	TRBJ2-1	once	CASSHRQGVSSYNEQFF	TGTGCCAGCAGCCACCGACAGGGGGTTAGCTCCTACAATGAGCAGTTCTTC
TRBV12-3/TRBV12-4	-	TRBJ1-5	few	CASSLQGNQPQHF	TGTGCCAGCAGCTTACAGGGAAATCAGCCCCAGCATTTT
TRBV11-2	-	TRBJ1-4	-	CASSIDRQWGEKLFF	TGTGCCAGCAGCATAGACAGGCAGTGGGGCGAAAAACTGTTTTTT
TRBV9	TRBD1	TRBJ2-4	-	CASSGTGGSQNIQYF	TGTGCCAGCAGCGGTACAGGGGGGAGCCAAAACATTCAGTACTTC
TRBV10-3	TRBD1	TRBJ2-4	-	CAISESGQGGNIQYF	TGTGCCATCAGTGAGTCGGGACAGGGGGGAAACATTCAGTACTTC
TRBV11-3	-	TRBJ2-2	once	CASSLGGAGTGELFF	TGTGCCAGCAGCTTAGGTGGCGCGGGCACCGGGGAGCTGTTTTTT